Reported below is one TCR beta chain. It has no known antigen specificity. It has no much larger one-base neighbor in the sample; base qualities were not kept. The sample comes from a study of blood T cell repertoires in COVID-19 (dated by TCRdb to the early 2020s). Background on the whole study: Samples from collaborators originated in the United States, Italy and Spain and spanned both the acute and convalescent phases of COVID-19. The prospective study material was composed of cDNA or gDNA derived from T cells, B-cell-depleted T cells, or PBMCs. The dataset comprised deeply sampled blood TCRbeta repertoires from subjects exposed to, actively infected with, or recovered from COVID-19. A freely available public database, intended as a resource for researchers studying the immune response to SARS-CoV-2, is where the repertoires were released. The samples were drawn from the first 160 participants of the ongoing ImmuneRACE study and from 950 to 1,500 subjects provided by 6 global collaborators. The sample metadata nearly always contained a de-identified subject ID, COVID-19 status, age in years and sex. Where HLA class I and class II types were available, the types were taken from metadata supplied by the sample provider, not from assay-based typing.

Whole blood was collected in K2EDTA tubes by collaborating institutions according to the institutions' own protocols. Collaborator samples were shipped for TCRbeta analysis as frozen whole blood, isolated PBMCs, or DNA extracted from either sample type. What the research found in general, with its limitations: Clinical and demographic metadata were provided uncurated, with the amount varying by source and participant.

In the germline V gene, CDR1 corresponds to SGHAT and CDR2 to FQNNGV. The CDR3 starts with the cysteine, ends with the phenylalanine, and has 18 residues. CDR3 DNA is the only sequence kept; it has 54 bases, read in frame from the first base. V is pared back by 0 bases and J by 0 bases, with 17 bases lying between the germline termini. TCRbeta CDR3 regions were amplified from genomic DNA by means of the immunoSEQ Assay, a bias-controlled multiplex PCR. The study's own analysis went as follows. The number of nucleated cells in each sample was estimated from the amplification of reference gene primers within the assay. To quantify the absolute abundance of each unique TCRbeta CDR3 rearrangement, sequence reads were collapsed and filtered. Productive Simpson clonality was computed per sample as the square root of Simpson's diversity index over productive rearrangements. TCRdb holds this immuneACCESS table with in-frame rearrangements only. Some clones are missing; in checked studies, unresolved V genes explain under half, and the rest has no known cause. V and J calls plus clone size are reproduced from that table; the DNA served to infer D and trimming. For this sample there are under 200,000 clones; 85% to 90% appear just once. Approximately 6.5% of the sample is held by the ten biggest clonotypes.

Recombination connected TRBV11-2 to TRBJ2-5; TRBD2 could be the D gene, as 5 bases match. The material sequenced was peripheral blood. The source of this sequence is a woman older than 75 in a cohort sampled during active or convalescent COVID-19. At the DNA level, the sequence is TGTGCCAGCAGCTTAGAGCCTAGCCTGGCCCCCTACCAAGAGACCCAGTACTTC. This gives the protein CASSLEPSLAPYQETQYF. The CDR3, completed at both ends by the reference TRBV11-2 and TRBJ2-5 genes, gives the full variable domain EAGVAQSPRYKIIEKRQSVAFWCNPISGHATLYWYQQILGQGPKLLIQFQNNGVVDDSQLPKDRFSAERLKGVDSTLKIQPAKLEDSAVYLCASSLEPSLAPYQETQYFGPGTRLLVL.